These 31 T cell receptor beta chains originate from one sample sequenced in a study of technical replicates of blood from a few donors. The data were produced by immunoSEQ multiplex PCR, yet TCRdb's version contains in-frame clones alone and is incomplete. The sample includes approximately 82,000 clones, about 90% of them seen just once. Sequencing used T cells isolated from PBMCs. These receptor sequences come from a human donor in good health.

The genes are TRBV5-5 and TRBJ1-5, with 9 bases matching TRBD1. After removal of 6 bases from V and 4 bases from J, the junction contained 5 bases not matched to a gene. This CDR3 contains 14 residues. Germline assignment: CDR1 SGHKS and CDR2 YYEKEE (reference sequence). The CDR3 region has the DNA TGTGCCAGCAATTCCGGGACAGGGAATCAGCCCCAGCATTTT. It encodes CASNSGTGNQPQHF.

The genes are TRBV9 and TRBJ2-1; D not certain. Germline values: CDR1 SGDLS, CDR2 YYNGEE. V lost 0 bases, J lost 5 bases, and 6 bases lay in between. CDR3 size: 13 residues. CDR3 region: CASSVGFNNEQFF. The CDR3 region has the DNA TGTGCCAGCAGCGTAGGTTTTAACAATGAGCAGTTCTTC.

This sequence joins TRBV29-1 and TRBJ2-1, with TRBD2 matching 8 bases. V lost 3 bases, J lost 3 bases, and 4 bases stayed unmatched. Germline V gene data show CDR1 as SQVTM and CDR2 as ANQGSEA. This CDR3 spans 14 amino acids. CDR3: CSVDLRGDYNEQFF. The DNA of the CDR3 is TGCAGCGTTGACTTGCGGGGGGACTACAATGAGCAGTTCTTC.

The chain joins TRBV19 to TRBJ2-2, with D possibly matching TRBD1 (5 bases). V gave up 3 bases and J gave up 4 bases, with 9 bases separating them. The germline V gene encodes CDR1 LNHDA and CDR2 SQIVND (reference sequence). This CDR3 has 14 residues. Here the CDR3 DNA reads TGTGCCAGTAGTATCCCTAGGGGCACCGGGGAGCTGTTTTTT. Translation: CASSIPRGTGELFF.

The chain carries TRBV27 and TRBJ2-1; 7 positions match TRBD1. The CDR3 extends over 15 amino acids. The germline gives CDR1 MNHEY, CDR2 SMNVEV (reference sequence). After removal of 6 bases from V and 4 bases from J, the junction contained 9 bases not matched to a gene. CDR3 sequence: CASSPRQGTYNEQFF. The DNA for the CDR3 is TGTGCCAGCAGCCCCCGACAGGGCACTTACAATGAGCAGTTCTTC.

The chain is built from TRBV12-5 and TRBJ1-2, with D uncertain. Trimming left V 1 base short and J 4 bases short, with 16 bases between. CDR3 size: 16 residues. Looked up from germline, CDR1 is LGHNT and CDR2 is FRNRAP. The CDR3 reads CASGLAPRLPPYGYTF. Here the CDR3 DNA reads TGTGCTAGTGGTTTGGCTCCCAGGCTCCCGCCCTATGGCTACACCTTC. Complete variable domain (other parts from reference TRBV12-5 and TRBJ1-2): DARVTQTPRHKVTEMGQEVTMRCQPILGHNTVFWYRQTMMQGLELLAYFRNRAPLDDSGMPKDRFSAEMPDATLATLKIQPSEPRDSAVYFCASGLAPRLPPYGYTFGSGTRLTVV.

This clone has just a few counts. This sequence joins TRBV2 and TRBJ1-4; 9 bases fit TRBD1. CDR1 is SNHLY, CDR2 FYNNEI, per germline. With V trimmed by 7 bases and J by 9 bases, 3 bases remained unmatched. There are 12 residues in the CDR3. The CDR3 coding sequence is TGTGCCAGCACCGGGACAGGGCAAAAACTGTTTTTT. The encoded protein is CASTGTGQKLFF.

V is TRBV7-9 and J is TRBJ2-3; D gene ambiguous. With 2 bases removed from V and 3 bases from J, the gap between germline ends came to 3 bases. The V gene's germline CDR1 is SEHNR and CDR2 FQNEAQ (reference sequence). This CDR3 is 12 amino acids long. CDR3 protein: CASSLQTDTQYF. The CDR3 DNA reads TGTGCCAGCAGCTTACAGACAGATACGCAGTATTTT.

This chain connects TRBV5-1 to TRBJ1-1; 11 positions match TRBD1. This CDR3 spans 16 amino acids. Losses at the gene ends were 7 bases for V and 0 bases for J; bases not matched to a gene: 8. Germline lookup yields CDR1 SGHRS and CDR2 YFSETQ. Here the CDR3 reads CASASGTGGLNTEAFF. The DNA for the CDR3 is TGCGCCAGCGCCTCCGGGACAGGGGGTTTGAACACTGAAGCTTTCTTT.

In DNA, the CDR3 is TGTGCCAGCTCACCGGACAGGGCGGGTGAGCAGTTCTTC. As protein: CASSPDRAGEQFF. The rearrangement uses TRBV18 and TRBJ2-1; 8 bases agree with TRBD1. V was pared by 3 bases and J by 9 bases, with 4 bases of the junction left unmatched. The length of the CDR3 is 13 residues. Germline values: CDR1 KGHSH, CDR2 LQKENI.

This chain joins TRBV29-1 and TRBJ1-1, with TRBD1 matching over 10 bases. V dropped 4 bases and J dropped 2; count of bases not matched to a gene: 16. Germline CDR1 is SQVTM and CDR2 is ANQGSEA. This CDR3 comprises 18 residues. CDR3 sequence: CSVAGFGQGGFSNTEAFF. DNA of the CDR3: TGCAGCGTTGCGGGATTCGGACAGGGGGGTTTTAGCAACACTGAAGCTTTCTTT.

The chain is built from TRBV19 and TRBJ1-1; D is possibly TRBD1 (5 bases). This CDR3 comprises 12 residues. Germline V gene lookup returns CDR1 LNHDA and CDR2 SQIVND (reference sequence). Deletions cut 3 bases from V and 11 bases from J, with 13 bases between. Here the CDR3 reads CASSMDQGQAFF. CDR3 in DNA: TGTGCCAGTAGTATGGACCAGGGCCAGGCTTTCTTT.

This chain connects TRBV2 to TRBJ2-7, with 8 positions matching TRBD2. Trimming cost V 3 bases and J 3 bases; bases outside gene matches: 4. The CDR3 consists of 14 residues. Germline values: CDR1 SNHLY, CDR2 FYNNEI. The CDR3 reads CASSDMAGGYEQYF. CDR3 DNA: TGTGCCAGCAGTGATATGGCGGGGGGCTACGAGCAGTACTTC.

This clone was recorded once. V is TRBV18 and J is TRBJ1-1; D is possibly TRBD1 (6 bases). This CDR3 is built from 14 residues. Per germline, CDR1 KGHSH and CDR2 LQKENI. Trimming left V 0 bases short and J 7 bases short, with 12 bases between. The chain's CDR3 is CASSPPGGLNEAFF. The CDR3 nucleotides are TGTGCCAGCTCACCACCGGGGGGGCTAAATGAAGCTTTCTTT.

V and J are TRBV19 and TRBJ2-7; 8 bases line up with TRBD2. The CDR3 sequence is 13 residues long. The germline gives CDR1 LNHDA, CDR2 SQIVND (reference sequence). V was clipped by 5 bases and J by 4 bases; unmatched bases: 4. The CDR3 loop is CASSLGTRYEQYF. In DNA form, the CDR3 reads TGTGCCAGTAGTCTTGGGACTAGGTACGAGCAGTACTTC.

This chain joins TRBV7-9 and TRBJ2-3, with TRBD1 matching over 9 bases. Losses at the gene ends were 5 bases for V and 3 bases for J; bases not matched to a gene: 0. The CDR3 covers 13 residues. The germline gives CDR1 SEHNR, CDR2 FQNEAQ (reference sequence). CDR3 bases: TGTGCCAGCAGCGGACAGGGGACAGATACGCAGTATTTT. This encodes CASSGQGTDTQYF.

The chain carries TRBV10-3 and TRBJ2-5, with TRBD2 identical over 13 bases. This CDR3 region has 16 residues. Germline CDR1 is ENHRY and CDR2 is SYGVKD. The V and J ends lost 5 bases and 5 bases, in that order; junction bases with no gene match: 8. The CDR3 loop reads CAISRTSGGRGETQYF. Written as DNA, the CDR3 is TGTGCCATCAGTCGGACTAGCGGGGGCCGGGGGGAGACCCAGTACTTC.

The chain recombines TRBV4-2 with TRBJ1-1, with D perhaps TRBD1 (5 bases). CDR1 is LGHNA, CDR2 YNFKEQ, per germline. V dropped 0 bases and J dropped 0 bases, with 8 bases sitting between them. This CDR3 contains 15 residues. The CDR3 region is CASSQDPGLNTEAFF. As DNA, the CDR3 is TGTGCCAGCAGCCAAGACCCAGGGCTGAACACTGAAGCTTTCTTT.

V usage is TRBV5-1 and J usage is TRBJ2-6; the D gene is possibly TRBD2 (5 bases). The CDR3 runs 16 residues. V dropped 6 bases and J dropped 4 bases, with 17 bases sitting between them. Germline V gene lookup returns CDR1 SGHRS and CDR2 YFSETQ. CDR3: CASMGDRGSGANVLTF. The CDR3 nucleotides are TGCGCCAGCATGGGCGATCGCGGGTCCGGGGCCAACGTCCTGACTTTC.

Only a few counts were recorded for this clone. The genes are TRBV4-1 and TRBJ2-6; no clear D gene. Germline V gene data show CDR1 as MGHRA and CDR2 as YSYEKL. This CDR3 region has 17 residues. With 0 bases removed from V and 0 bases from J, the gap between germline ends came to 9 bases. CDR3 nucleotides: TGCGCCAGCAGCCAAGAGCCCCAGTTCTCTGGGGCCAACGTCCTGACTTTC. Its protein is CASSQEPQFSGANVLTF.

The sample holds one count of this clone. The chain employs TRBV9 and TRBJ1-2, with 7 nucleotides matching TRBD1. The V gene end was trimmed by 3 bases and the J gene end by 8 bases; junction bases not matched to a gene: 13. Germline V lookup: CDR1 SGDLS, CDR2 YYNGEE. This CDR3 contains 15 residues. DNA of the CDR3: TGTGCCAGCAGCGGCGGGGACAGTTCGGGCCGGGGCTACACCTTC. It is translated as CASSGGDSSGRGYTF. The variable domain in full, with the rest retrieved from reference TRBV9 and TRBJ1-2, is DSGVTQTPKHLITATGQRVTLRCSPRSGDLSVYWYQQSLDQGLQFLIQYYNGEERAKGNILERFSAQQFPDLHSELNLSSLELGDSALYFCASSGGDSSGRGYTFGSGTRLTVV.

To note about this clone: The identical CDR3 is also encoded by other nucleotide sequences in the sample. This chain connects TRBV7-9 to TRBJ1-4; D possibly corresponds to TRBD1 (6 bases). Germline V gives CDR1 SEHNR, CDR2 FQNEAQ (reference sequence). CDR3 length equals 14 residues. V was cut by 1 base and J by 5 bases, with 8 bases left in between. CDR3 in amino acids: CASSLGTANEKLFF. CDR3 DNA sequence: TGTGCCAGCAGCTTAGGGACAGCGAATGAAAAACTGTTTTTT.

As to this clone: Its ends do not fully match the called genes, so a read error is possible. CDR3 loop: CASSHTGPEPYF. The CDR3 nucleotides are TGTGCCAGCAGCCATACAGGGCCCGAACCCTACTTC. This chain joins TRBV7-9 and TRBJ1-2; maybe TRBD1 (6 bases). Per the germline V gene, CDR1 is SEHNR and CDR2 is FQNEAQ (reference sequence). This CDR3 region has 12 residues.

This rearrangement joins TRBV19 to TRBJ1-4; 10 nucleotides line up with TRBD1. Trimming removed 9 bases from V and 4 bases from J; junction bases left unmatched: 8. Looked up from germline, CDR1 is LNHDA and CDR2 is SQIVND (reference sequence). CDR3 length: 15 amino acids. The CDR3 here is CASRDRGHYNEKLFF. The DNA of the CDR3 is TGTGCCAGCCGGGACAGGGGCCATTATAATGAAAAACTGTTTTTT.

This rearrangement joins TRBV18 to TRBJ2-1; perhaps TRBD1 as D (5 bases). V was clipped by 2 bases and J by 2 bases, with 13 bases between them. This CDR3 comprises 16 residues. Germline V gives CDR1 KGHSH, CDR2 LQKENI. The CDR3 protein is CASSPVLKGAYNEQFF. In DNA form, the CDR3 reads TGTGCCAGCTCACCAGTCTTAAAAGGGGCCTACAATGAGCAGTTCTTC.

The chain couples TRBV27 to TRBJ2-7; 10 bases are a match to TRBD1. V lost 7 bases to trimming and J lost 6 bases; unmatched junction nucleotides: 12. The CDR3 is 15 residues long. In germline, CDR1 is MNHEY, CDR2 SMNVEV (reference sequence). The CDR3 nucleotides read TGTGCCAGCACTTCCCCCTCCAGGACAGGGGGCGAGCAGTACTTC. This encodes CASTSPSRTGGEQYF.

This clone appeared once. V gene TRBV14 combines with J gene TRBJ2-3, with a tentative D call TRBD1 (6 bases). With 6 bases removed from V and 2 bases from J, the gap between germline ends came to 15 bases. The CDR3 runs to 15 residues. Germline-derived CDR1 and CDR2 are SGHDN and FVKESK. CDR3 residues: CASRRGGAYTDTQYF. CDR3 in DNA: TGTGCCAGCAGGCGAGGGGGTGCTTACACAGATACGCAGTATTTT.

This rearrangement joins TRBV28 to TRBJ2-4; 8 bases agree with TRBD1. V was clipped by 4 bases and J by 7 bases; unmatched bases: 15. Germline V lookup: CDR1 MDHEN, CDR2 SYDVKM. The CDR3 is 17 residues long. The CDR3 loop is CASSSLSPGGVYNIQYF. Here the CDR3 DNA reads TGTGCCAGCAGTTCGCTTTCCCCAGGGGGCGTTTATAACATTCAGTACTTC.

V usage is TRBV6-5 and J usage is TRBJ1-6; no clear D. This CDR3 has 15 residues. Germline V lookup: CDR1 MNHEY, CDR2 SVGAGI. Trimming left V 0 bases short and J 7 bases short, with 10 bases between. As DNA, the CDR3 is TGTGCCAGCAGTTACTCCCCCAGCGTAAATTCACCCCTCCACTTT. Translated, it gives CASSYSPSVNSPLHF.

The chain carries TRBV5-1 and TRBJ1-4; no clear D. The CDR3 is made up of 13 amino acids. V lost 6 bases to trimming and J lost 5 bases, with 11 bases between them. The germline V gene encodes CDR1 SGHRS and CDR2 YFSETQ. The CDR3 is CASKFGENEKLFF. The DNA for the CDR3 is TGCGCCAGCAAATTTGGGGAGAATGAAAAACTGTTTTTT.

The chain joins TRBV18 to TRBJ2-1, with 7 bases identical to TRBD1. V was clipped by 3 bases and J by 9 bases; unmatched bases: 2. Looked up from germline, CDR1 is KGHSH and CDR2 is LQKENI. The CDR3 runs to 12 residues. CDR3 DNA: TGTGCCAGCTCACCCACAGGGGCTGAGCAGTTCTTC. It is translated as CASSPTGAEQFF.